Presented here are 14 T cell receptor beta chains from one specimen sequenced in a study of Graves' ophthalmopathy and Graves' hyperthyroidism. As the template, RNA transcripts were used to amplify TCR beta CDR3 regions. Second-round multiplex PCR came after a first-round RT-PCR that employed HTBI primers. TCRdb redid the calling of the multiplex PCR reads with MiXCR, one entry per CDR3 protein. The sample has about 620,000 distinct CDR3 sequences, over 20% seen once. The sample taken for sequencing was peripheral blood. These receptors came from a woman between 18 and 29 years old with stable Graves' hyperthyroidism. Some clones in this sample may be carry-over from other donors' samples.

About this clonotype itself: The conserved final phenylalanine or tryptophan is absent from the CDR3, which likely points to a read error. The chain is built from TRBV19 and TRBJ1-1; tentatively, D is TRBD1 (5 bases). The CDR3 has 12 amino acids. Germline V gene lookup returns CDR1 LNHDA and CDR2 SQIVND (reference sequence). The germline V and J ends were trimmed by 6 bases and 10 bases, with 15 bases remaining between them. CDR3 protein: CASRSDSGGAFL. The CDR3 region has the DNA TGTGCCAGTAGGTCCGATTCGGGGGGAGCTTTCTTG.

In its sample, this clonotype was seen many times. V is TRBV6-2 or TRBV6-3 and J is TRBJ2-5; a weak D match, TRBD2 (5 bases). The CDR3 spans 14 residues. CDR1 and CDR2 from the germline V gene are MNHEY and SVGEGT. V gave up 1 base and J gave up 7 bases, with 13 bases separating them. DNA for the CDR3: TGTGCCAGCAGTTACTTGGATCCCGCGGGGACCCAGTACTTC. It encodes CASSYLDPAGTQYF.

This clonotype was counted a few times. The J gene is TRBJ1-1, the V gene TRBV24-1; D uncertain. This CDR3 region has 12 residues. CDR1 is KGHDR and CDR2 is SFDVKD in the germline V gene. The ends were cut back, 3 bases at V and 7 bases at J, with 8 bases in the middle. CDR3 coding DNA: TGTGCCACCAGTGATAATTGGGGTGAAGCTTTCTTT. As protein: CATSDNWGEAFF.

The sample holds many counts of this clonotype. The rearrangement uses TRBV18 and TRBJ1-6; the match to TRBD1 covers 11 bases. The CDR3 length is 15 residues. The junction had 1 base not matched to a gene; V was cut back by 2 bases and J by 7 bases. Germline V gives CDR1 KGHSH, CDR2 LQKENI. CDR3 DNA sequence: TGTGCCAGCTCACCAGGACAGGGGGCAAATTCACCCCTCCACTTT. Translation gives CASSPGQGANSPLHF.

The chain links TRBV5-6 to TRBJ2-5; TRBD2 might be the D (6 bases). V lost 0 bases and J 1 base, leaving 13 bases between the germline ends. CDR3 size: 16 residues. Germline CDR1 SGHDT, CDR2 YYEEEE. The CDR3 reads CASSLGLGKTQETQYF. CDR3 nucleotides: TGTGCCAGCAGCTTGGGACTAGGTAAAACCCAAGAGACCCAGTACTTC.

The rearrangement uses TRBV5-1 and TRBJ1-3; D ambiguous. The V end was cut by 2 bases, the J end by 4 bases, with 7 bases between. This CDR3 region has 13 residues. Germline CDR1 SGHRS, CDR2 YFSETQ. The CDR3: CASSLEWGNTIYF. CDR3 coding DNA: TGCGCCAGCAGCTTAGAATGGGGAAACACCATATATTTT.

The chain is built from TRBV12-3 or TRBV12-4 and TRBJ2-2, with TRBD2 identical over 9 bases. V shed 7 bases and J 1 base; nucleotides not matched to a gene: 4. The CDR3 consists of 15 residues. The CDR3 sequence is CASTTTSGNTGELFF. CDR3 DNA sequence: TGTGCCAGCACCACGACTAGCGGGAACACCGGGGAGCTGTTTTTT.

The chain uses TRBV9 and TRBJ2-5; 10 bases match TRBD2. The V gene end was trimmed by 3 bases and the J gene end by 4 bases; junction bases not matched to a gene: 6. The CDR3 has 15 amino acids. CDR1 SGDLS and CDR2 YYNGEE come from the germline V gene. CDR3 in amino acids: CASSAGAGGAETQYF. CDR3 DNA sequence: TGTGCCAGCAGCGCCGGAGCGGGGGGGGCAGAGACCCAGTACTTC.

This clonotype was detected ten times or more. The chain uses TRBV15 and TRBJ2-7, with TRBD2 matching over 8 bases. Germline CDR1 and CDR2: LNHNV and YYDKDF (reference sequence). The CDR3 extends over 14 amino acids. The V and J ends lost 3 bases and 5 bases, in that order; junction bases with no gene match: 6. The CDR3 here is CATSRVREGHEQYF. CDR3 nucleotide sequence: TGTGCCACCAGCAGGGTCCGGGAGGGCCACGAGCAGTACTTC.

The V and J genes are TRBV12-3 or TRBV12-4 and TRBJ2-7; D is possibly TRBD1 (6 bases). V was cut by 6 bases and J by 2 bases, with 11 bases left in between. The CDR3 extends over 13 amino acids. CDR3 sequence (DNA): TGTGCCAGCAGGGGGGCGAGGACCTACGAGCAGTACTTC. Its protein is CASRGARTYEQYF.

V and J are TRBV6-2 or TRBV6-3 and TRBJ1-6; 10 nucleotides align to TRBD1. The CDR3 contains 16 residues. The trim removed 5 bases at V and 6 bases at J, leaving 7 bases unmatched. Germline V gene sequence: CDR1 MNHEY, CDR2 SVGEGT. CDR3 nucleotide sequence: TGTGCCAGCAGTCGCGACAGGGGGCGAGTTAATTCACCCCTCCACTTT. Its translation is CASSRDRGRVNSPLHF.

This clonotype was seen many times. CDR3 amino acids: CASSSDREAEQYF. CDR3 in DNA: TGTGCCAGCAGCTCTGACAGGGAGGCCGAGCAGTACTTC. The chain couples TRBV5-6 to TRBJ2-7; a weak D match, TRBD1 (7 bases). The CDR3 spans 13 residues. CDR1 and CDR2 from the germline V gene are SGHDT and YYEEEE. Trimming removed 3 bases from V and 6 bases from J, with 13 bases in between.

The chain carries TRBV27 and TRBJ1-2, with D possibly matching TRBD1 (6 bases). V lost 4 bases to trimming and J lost 5 bases, with 23 bases between them. CDR1 is MNHEY and CDR2 is SMNVEV in the germline V gene (reference sequence). This CDR3 has 17 residues. Here the CDR3 reads CASSSHPGRGAGYGYTF. In DNA, the CDR3 is TGTGCCAGCAGTTCCCACCCCGGCCGGGGGGCTGGGTATGGCTACACCTTC.

A few counts support this clonotype. The chain combines TRBV6-2 or TRBV6-3 with TRBJ1-2; D perhaps matches TRBD1 (6 bases). The germline gives CDR1 MNHEY, CDR2 SVGEGT. The V and J ends lost 8 bases and 7 bases respectively, with 17 bases between them. This CDR3 is built from 13 residues. CDR3 nucleotide sequence: TGTGCCAGCTCTACAGGGCAATCATCTGGCTACACCTTC. This sequence encodes CASSTGQSSGYTF.